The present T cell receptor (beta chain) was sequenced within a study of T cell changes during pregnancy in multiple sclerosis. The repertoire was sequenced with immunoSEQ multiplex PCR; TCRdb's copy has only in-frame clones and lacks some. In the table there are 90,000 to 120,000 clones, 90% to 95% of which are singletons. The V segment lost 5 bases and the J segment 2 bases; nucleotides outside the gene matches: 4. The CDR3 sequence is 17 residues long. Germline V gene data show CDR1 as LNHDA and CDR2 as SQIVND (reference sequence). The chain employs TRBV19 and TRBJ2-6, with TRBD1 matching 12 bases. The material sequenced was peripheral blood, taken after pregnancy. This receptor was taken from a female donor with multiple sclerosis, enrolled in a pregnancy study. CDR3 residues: CASSLGQGATGANVLTF. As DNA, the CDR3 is TGTGCCAGTAGTCTGGGACAGGGGGCAACTGGGGCCAACGTCCTGACTTTC.